This is a list of T cell receptor beta chains from one sample in a study of CD4+ T cells in melanoma. TCRdb's copy holds only in-frame clones and misses some; the assay was immunoSEQ multiplex PCR. This sample carries 20,000 to 25,000 clones, over 75% of them seen once, and the ten largest clones take around 3.6%. Material for sequencing was cells from a culture (not recorded whether cultured in vitro). The origin of the receptors is a human donor with melanoma. Each CDR3 is given with its conserved first and last residue. A D gene is named only where the DNA matches it firmly. Size is stated for part of the rows, as once, few or many counts, or as a class when the clone is expanded.

>TRBV7-9|NA|NA|TRBJ2-3
CASSLVSTDTQYF
TGTGCCAGCAGCTTAGTAAGCACAGATACGCAGTATTTT
>TRBV9|NA|NA|TRBJ2-3
CASSVEVAISTDTQYF
TGTGCCAGCAGCGTAGAGGTAGCTATAAGCACAGATACGCAGTATTTT
>TRBV13|NA|NA|TRBJ1-5
CASSPIIPLKTYYQPQHF
TGTGCCAGCAGCCCGATAATACCCCTGAAGACCTACTATCAGCCCCAGCATTTT
>TRBV6-5|NA|once|TRBJ2-3
CASSYPGLNTQYF
TGTGCCAGCAGTTACCCGGGTCTGAATACGCAGTATTTT
>TRBV6-1|NA|NA|TRBJ1-5
CASTPGDTSNQPQHF
TGTGCCAGCACCCCAGGGGATACGAGCAATCAGCCCCAGCATTTT
>TRBV27|NA|NA|TRBJ2-1
CASSPILSSYNEQFF
TGTGCCAGCAGCCCCATATTGAGCTCCTACAATGAGCAGTTCTTC
>TRBV19|TRBD1|NA|TRBJ1-5
CASSIGDRGPQPQHF
TGTGCCAGTAGTATAGGGGACAGGGGTCCTCAGCCCCAGCATTTT
>TRBV6-7|NA|NA|TRBJ2-4
CASSYGEPLAKNIQYF
TGTGCCAGCAGTTACGGGGAGCCTCTAGCCAAAAACATTCAGTACTTC
>TRBV6-4|NA|NA|TRBJ1-5
CASTVVNQPQHF
TGTGCCAGCACTGTGGTGAATCAGCCCCAGCATTTT
>TRBV9|TRBD2|once|TRBJ2-3
CASSSPTGLAGADTQYF
TGTGCCAGCAGCAGCCCGACGGGACTAGCGGGGGCAGATACGCAGTATTTT
>TRBV4-1|NA|NA|TRBJ2-1
CASSQTGLVFYEQFF
TGCGCCAGCAGCCAGACAGGACTAGTATTTTATGAGCAGTTCTTC
>TRBV7-2|NA|few|TRBJ2-1
CASSLGDIPNNEQFF
TGTGCCAGCAGCTTAGGTGACATCCCCAACAATGAGCAGTTCTTC
>TRBV18|NA|NA|TRBJ1-2
CAGTTGSDGYTF
TGTGCCGGAACCACAGGGAGTGATGGCTACACCTTC
>TRBV9|NA|NA|TRBJ1-1
CASSESGGRLSPEAFF
TGTGCCAGCAGCGAGAGCGGGGGACGGCTCTCGCCTGAAGCTTTCTTT